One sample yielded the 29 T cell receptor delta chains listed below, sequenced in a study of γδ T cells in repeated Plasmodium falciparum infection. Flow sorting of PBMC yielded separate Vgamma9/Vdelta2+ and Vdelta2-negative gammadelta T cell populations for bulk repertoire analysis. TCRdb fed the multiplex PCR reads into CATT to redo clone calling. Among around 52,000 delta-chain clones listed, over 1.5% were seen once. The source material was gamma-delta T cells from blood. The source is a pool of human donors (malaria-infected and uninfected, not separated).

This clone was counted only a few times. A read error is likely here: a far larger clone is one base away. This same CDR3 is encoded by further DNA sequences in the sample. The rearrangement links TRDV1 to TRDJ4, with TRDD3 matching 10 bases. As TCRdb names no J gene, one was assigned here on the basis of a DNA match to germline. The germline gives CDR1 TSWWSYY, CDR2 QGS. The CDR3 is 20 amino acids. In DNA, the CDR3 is TGTGCTCTAGGGGAATGCTACCAACTGGGGGATCCAAGAAATACCAGACCCCTGATCTTT. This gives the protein CALGECYQLGDPRNTRPLIF.

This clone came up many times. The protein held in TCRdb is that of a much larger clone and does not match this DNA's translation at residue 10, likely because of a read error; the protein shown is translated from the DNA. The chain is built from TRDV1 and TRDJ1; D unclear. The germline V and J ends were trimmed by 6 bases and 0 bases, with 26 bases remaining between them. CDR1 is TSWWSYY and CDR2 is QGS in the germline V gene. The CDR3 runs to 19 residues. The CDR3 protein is CALGRPLVGAKPYTDKLIF. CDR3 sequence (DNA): TGTGCTCTTGGTCGTCCCCTTGTCGGGGCCAAACCTTACACCGATAAACTCATCTTT.

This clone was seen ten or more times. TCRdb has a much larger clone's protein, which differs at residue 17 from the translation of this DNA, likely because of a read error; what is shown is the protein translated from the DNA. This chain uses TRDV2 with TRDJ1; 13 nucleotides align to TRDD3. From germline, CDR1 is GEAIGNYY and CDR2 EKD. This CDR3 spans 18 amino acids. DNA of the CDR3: TGTGCCTGTGATCCCGTACTGGGGGATACGGGGGTCACCGATAAACTCACCTTT. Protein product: CACDPVLGDTGVTDKLTF.

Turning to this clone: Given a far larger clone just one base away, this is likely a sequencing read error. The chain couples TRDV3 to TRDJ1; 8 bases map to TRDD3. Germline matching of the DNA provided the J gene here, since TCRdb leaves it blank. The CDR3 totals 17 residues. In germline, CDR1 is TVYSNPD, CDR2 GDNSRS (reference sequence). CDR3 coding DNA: TGCGCCTCCAGCCTTCGATACTGGGGGCCATACACCGATAAACTCATCTTT. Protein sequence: CASSLRYWGPYTDKLIF. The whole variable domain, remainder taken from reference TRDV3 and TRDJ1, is CDKVTQSSPDQTVASGSEVVLLCTYDTVYSNPDLFWYRIRPDYSFQFVFYGDNSRSEGADFTQGRFSVKHILTQKAFHLVISPVRTEDSATYYCASSLRYWGPYTDKLIFGKGTRVTVEP.

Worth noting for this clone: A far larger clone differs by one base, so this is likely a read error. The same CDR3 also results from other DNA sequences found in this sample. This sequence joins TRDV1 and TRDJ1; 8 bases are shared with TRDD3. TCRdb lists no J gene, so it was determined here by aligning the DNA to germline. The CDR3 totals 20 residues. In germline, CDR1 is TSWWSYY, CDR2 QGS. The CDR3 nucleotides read TGCGCTCTTGGGGAACCCAGCCCTCCCAAATACTGGGGGCTCACCGATAAACTCATCTTT. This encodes CALGEPSPPKYWGLTDKLIF.

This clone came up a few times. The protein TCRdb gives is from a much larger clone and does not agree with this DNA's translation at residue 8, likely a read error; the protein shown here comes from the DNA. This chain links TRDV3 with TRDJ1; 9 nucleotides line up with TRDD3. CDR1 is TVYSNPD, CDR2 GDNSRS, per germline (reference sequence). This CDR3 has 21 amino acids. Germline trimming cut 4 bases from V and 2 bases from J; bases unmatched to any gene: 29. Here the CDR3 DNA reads TGTGCCTGCAAAACTCTTCACGGTTACTTTAGGGGATACGCACGGACCGATAAACTCATCTTT. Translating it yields CACKTLHGYFRGYARTDKLIF.

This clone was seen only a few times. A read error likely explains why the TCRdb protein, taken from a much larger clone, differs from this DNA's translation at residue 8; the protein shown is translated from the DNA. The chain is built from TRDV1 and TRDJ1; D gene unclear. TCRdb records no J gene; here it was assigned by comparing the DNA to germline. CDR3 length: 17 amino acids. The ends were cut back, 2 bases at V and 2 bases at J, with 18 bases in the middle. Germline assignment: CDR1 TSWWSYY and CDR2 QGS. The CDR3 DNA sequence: TGTGCTCTTGGGGAAGCTCATTCCCCTCTTAATACCGATAAACTCATCTTT. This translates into CALGEAHSPLNTDKLIF.

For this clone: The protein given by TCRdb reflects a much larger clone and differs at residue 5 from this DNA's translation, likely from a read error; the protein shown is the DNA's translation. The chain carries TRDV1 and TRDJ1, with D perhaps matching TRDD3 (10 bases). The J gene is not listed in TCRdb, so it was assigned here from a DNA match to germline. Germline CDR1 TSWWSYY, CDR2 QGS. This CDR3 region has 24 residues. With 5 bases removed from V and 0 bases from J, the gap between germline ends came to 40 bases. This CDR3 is CALGIPSYVSYWGIPVTYTDKLIF. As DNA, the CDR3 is TGTGCTCTTGGGATCCCTTCCTACGTGTCGTACTGGGGGATCCCTGTAACTTACACCGATAAACTCATCTTT.

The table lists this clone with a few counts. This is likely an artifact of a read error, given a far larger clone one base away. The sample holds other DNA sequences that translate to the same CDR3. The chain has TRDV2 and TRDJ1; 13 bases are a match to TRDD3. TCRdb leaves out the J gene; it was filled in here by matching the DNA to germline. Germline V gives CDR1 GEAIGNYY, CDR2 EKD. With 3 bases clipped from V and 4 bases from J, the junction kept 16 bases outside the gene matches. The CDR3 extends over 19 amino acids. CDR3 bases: TGTGCCTGTGACCCTGCTTTCCTAATAACTGGGGGATACGTCGATAAACTCATCTTT. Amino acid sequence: CACDPAFLITGGYVDKLIF.

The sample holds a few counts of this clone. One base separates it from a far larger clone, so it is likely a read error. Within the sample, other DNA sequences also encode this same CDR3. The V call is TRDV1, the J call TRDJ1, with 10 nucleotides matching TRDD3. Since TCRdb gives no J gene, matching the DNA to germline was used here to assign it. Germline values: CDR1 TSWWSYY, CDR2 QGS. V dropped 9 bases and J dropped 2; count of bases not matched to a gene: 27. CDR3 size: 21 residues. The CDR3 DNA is TGTGCTCTGGGCCCCCTTCCTCGGCCGCGGTGGGGGATACAAGGTACCGATAAACTCATCTTT. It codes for CALGPLPRPRWGIQGTDKLIF.

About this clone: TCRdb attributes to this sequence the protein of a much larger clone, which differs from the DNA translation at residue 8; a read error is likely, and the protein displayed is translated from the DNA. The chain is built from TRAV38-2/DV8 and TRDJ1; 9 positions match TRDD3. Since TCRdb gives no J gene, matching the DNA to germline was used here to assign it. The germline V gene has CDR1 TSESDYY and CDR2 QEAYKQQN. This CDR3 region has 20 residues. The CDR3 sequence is CAPMGLPGWGMYLYTDKLIF. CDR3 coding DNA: TGTGCGCCCATGGGGCTCCCGGGCTGGGGGATGTACCTGTACACCGATAAACTCATCTTT.

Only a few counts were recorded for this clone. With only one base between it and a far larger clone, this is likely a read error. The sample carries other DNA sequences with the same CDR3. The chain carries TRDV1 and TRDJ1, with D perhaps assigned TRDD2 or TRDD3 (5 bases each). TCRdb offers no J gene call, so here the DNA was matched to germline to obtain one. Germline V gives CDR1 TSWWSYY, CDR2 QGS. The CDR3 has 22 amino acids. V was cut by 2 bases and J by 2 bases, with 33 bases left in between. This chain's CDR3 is CALGESLLDLLHGDVGTDKLIF. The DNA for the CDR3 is TGTGCTCTTGGGGAAAGTCTACTCGACCTACTCCATGGGGACGTGGGAACCGATAAACTCATCTTT.

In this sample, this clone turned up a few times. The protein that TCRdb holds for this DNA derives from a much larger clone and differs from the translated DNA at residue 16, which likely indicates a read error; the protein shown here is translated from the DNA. The DNA of the CDR3 is TGTGCCTGTGACACCGTTCTTCGGCCTCATACTGGGGGATACGCCACACCTAATAAACTCATCTTT. Translating gives CACDTVLRPHTGGYATPNKLIF. The chain uses TRDV2 and TRDJ1; 13 bases agree with TRDD3. In germline, CDR1 is GEAIGNYY, CDR2 EKD. The V gene end was trimmed by 0 bases and the J gene end by 6 bases; junction bases not matched to a gene: 24. The CDR3 extends over 22 amino acids.

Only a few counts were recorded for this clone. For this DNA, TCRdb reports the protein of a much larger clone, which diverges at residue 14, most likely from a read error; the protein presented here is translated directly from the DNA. CDR3 region: CALGERTLGDYTDQLIF. In nucleotides, the CDR3 is TGTGCTCTTGGGGAAAGAACTTTGGGGGATTACACCGATCAACTCATCTTT. The chain combines TRDV1 with TRDJ1; 8 bases map to TRDD3. This CDR3 has 17 amino acids. Germline CDR1 is TSWWSYY and CDR2 is QGS.

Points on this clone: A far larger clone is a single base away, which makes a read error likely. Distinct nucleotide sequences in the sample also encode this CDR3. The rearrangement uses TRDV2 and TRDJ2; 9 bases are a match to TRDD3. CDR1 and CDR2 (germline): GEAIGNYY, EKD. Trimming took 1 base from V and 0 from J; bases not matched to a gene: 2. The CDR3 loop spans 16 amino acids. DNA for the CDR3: TGTGCCTGTGACACTGTGGGGGATACTTTGACAGCACAACTCTTCTTT. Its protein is CACDTVGDTLTAQLFF.

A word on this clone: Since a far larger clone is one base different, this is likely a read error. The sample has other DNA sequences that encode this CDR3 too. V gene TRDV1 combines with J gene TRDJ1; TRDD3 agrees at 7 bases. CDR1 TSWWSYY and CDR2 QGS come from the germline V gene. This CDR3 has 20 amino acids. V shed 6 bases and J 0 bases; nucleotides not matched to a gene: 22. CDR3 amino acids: CALGDPSWGQPRGYTDKLIF. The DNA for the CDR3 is TGTGCTCTTGGAGACCCAAGCTGGGGGCAACCCCGGGGGTACACCGATAAACTCATCTTT.

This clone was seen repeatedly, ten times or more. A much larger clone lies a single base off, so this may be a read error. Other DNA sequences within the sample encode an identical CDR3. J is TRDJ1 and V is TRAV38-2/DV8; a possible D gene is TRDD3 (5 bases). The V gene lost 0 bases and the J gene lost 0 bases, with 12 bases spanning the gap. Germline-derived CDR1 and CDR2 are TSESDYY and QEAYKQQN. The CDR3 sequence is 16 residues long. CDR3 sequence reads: CAYRSVSLGYTDKLIF. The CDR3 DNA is TGTGCTTATAGGAGCGTTTCATTGGGGTACACCGATAAACTCATCTTT.

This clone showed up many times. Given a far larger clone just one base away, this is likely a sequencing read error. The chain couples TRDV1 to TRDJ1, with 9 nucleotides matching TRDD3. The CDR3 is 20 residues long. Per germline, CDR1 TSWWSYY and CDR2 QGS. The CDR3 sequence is CALGEARRLGDPWYTDKPIF. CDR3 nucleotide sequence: TGTGCTCTTGGGGAGGCTAGGAGGCTGGGGGATCCTTGGTACACCGATAAACCCATCTTT.

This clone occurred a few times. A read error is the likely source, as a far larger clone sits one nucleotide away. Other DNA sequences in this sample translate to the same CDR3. DNA of the CDR3: TGTGCTCTTGGGGGCCTCCCTTTTCCCGAAAGGCGACCCACAAAGAAGACCGATAAACTCATCTTT. This sequence encodes CALGGLPFPERRPTKKTDKLIF. V usage is TRDV1 and J usage is TRDJ1; D gene unclear. V lost 4 bases and J lost 2, with 35 bases in between. Germline CDR1 and CDR2: TSWWSYY and QGS. The CDR3 sequence is 22 residues long.

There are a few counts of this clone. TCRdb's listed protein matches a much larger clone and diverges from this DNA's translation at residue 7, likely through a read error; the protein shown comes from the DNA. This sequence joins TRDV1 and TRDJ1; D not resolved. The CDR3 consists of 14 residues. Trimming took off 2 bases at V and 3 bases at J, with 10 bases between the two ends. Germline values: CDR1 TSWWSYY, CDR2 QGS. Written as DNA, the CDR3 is TGTGCTCTTGGGGAAGAGGGTAGGTCCGATAAACTCATCTTT. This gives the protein CALGEEGRSDKLIF.

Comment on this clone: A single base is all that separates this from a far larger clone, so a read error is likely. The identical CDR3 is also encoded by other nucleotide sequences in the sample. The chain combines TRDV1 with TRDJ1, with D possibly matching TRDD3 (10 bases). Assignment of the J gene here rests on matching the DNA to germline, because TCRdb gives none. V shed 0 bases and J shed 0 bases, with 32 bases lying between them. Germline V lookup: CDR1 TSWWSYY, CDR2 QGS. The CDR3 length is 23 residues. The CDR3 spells CALGELGPSYDWGIQGNTDKLIF. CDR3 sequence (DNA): TGTGCTCTTGGGGAACTGGGGCCTTCCTACGACTGGGGGATCCAAGGGAACACCGATAAACTCATCTTT.

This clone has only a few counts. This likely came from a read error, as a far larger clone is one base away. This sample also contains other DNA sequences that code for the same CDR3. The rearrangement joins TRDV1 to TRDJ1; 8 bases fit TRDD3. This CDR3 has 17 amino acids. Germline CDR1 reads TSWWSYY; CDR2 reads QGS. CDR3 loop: CALGELPLVLGGDKLIF. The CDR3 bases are TGTGCCCTTGGGGAACTACCCCTGGTACTGGGGGGCGATAAACTCATCTTT.

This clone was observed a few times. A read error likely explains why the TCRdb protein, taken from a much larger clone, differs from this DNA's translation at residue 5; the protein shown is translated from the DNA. The CDR3 region is CAFREVRSGLQGGGLLYTDKLIF. Written as DNA, the CDR3 is TGTGCCTTTAGAGAGGTTAGGTCGGGCCTACAGGGTGGGGGATTACTGTACACCGATAAACTCATCTTT. This rearrangement joins TRDV3 to TRDJ1, with TRDD3 matching over 8 bases. Germline V lookup: CDR1 TVYSNPD, CDR2 GDNSRS (reference sequence). CDR3 length equals 23 residues. With V trimmed by 0 bases and J by 0 bases, 30 bases remained unmatched.

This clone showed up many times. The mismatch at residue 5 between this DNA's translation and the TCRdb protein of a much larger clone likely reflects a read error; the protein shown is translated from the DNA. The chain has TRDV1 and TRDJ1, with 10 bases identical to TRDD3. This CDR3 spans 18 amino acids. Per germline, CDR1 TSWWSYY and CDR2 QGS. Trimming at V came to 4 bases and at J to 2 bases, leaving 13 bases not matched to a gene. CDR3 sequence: CALGGGLVGGYMTDKLIF. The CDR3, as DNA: TGTGCTCTTGGGGGAGGCCTTGTTGGGGGATACATGACCGATAAACTCATCTTT.

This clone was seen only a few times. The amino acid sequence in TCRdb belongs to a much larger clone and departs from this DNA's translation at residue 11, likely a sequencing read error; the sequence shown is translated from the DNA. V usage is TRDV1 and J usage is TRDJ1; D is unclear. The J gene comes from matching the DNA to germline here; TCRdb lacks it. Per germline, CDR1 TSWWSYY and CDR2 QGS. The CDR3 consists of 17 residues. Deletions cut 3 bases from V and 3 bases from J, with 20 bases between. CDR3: CALGDPTRYGVPDKLIF. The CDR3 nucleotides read TGTGCTCTTGGGGATCCGACCCGCTACGGGGTACCCGATAAACTCATCTTT.

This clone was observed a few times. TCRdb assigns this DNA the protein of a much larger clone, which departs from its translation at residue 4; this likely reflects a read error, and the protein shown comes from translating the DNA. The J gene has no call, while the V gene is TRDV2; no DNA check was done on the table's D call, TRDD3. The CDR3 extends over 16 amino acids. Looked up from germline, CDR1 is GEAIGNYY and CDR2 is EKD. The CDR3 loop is CACETLTGGPDFMLIF. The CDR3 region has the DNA TGTGCCTGTGAGACTCTTACTGGGGGACCAGACTTCATGCTCATCTTT.

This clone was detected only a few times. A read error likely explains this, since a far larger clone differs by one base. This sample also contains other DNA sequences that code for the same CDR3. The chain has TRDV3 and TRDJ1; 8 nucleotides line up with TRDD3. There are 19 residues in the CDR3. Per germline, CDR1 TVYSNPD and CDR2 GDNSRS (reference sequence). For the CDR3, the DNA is TGTGCCTTAGTTCCTCTCCGGGGGATAACGCCGGGGTACACTGATAAACTCATCTTT. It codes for CALVPLRGITPGYTDKLIF.

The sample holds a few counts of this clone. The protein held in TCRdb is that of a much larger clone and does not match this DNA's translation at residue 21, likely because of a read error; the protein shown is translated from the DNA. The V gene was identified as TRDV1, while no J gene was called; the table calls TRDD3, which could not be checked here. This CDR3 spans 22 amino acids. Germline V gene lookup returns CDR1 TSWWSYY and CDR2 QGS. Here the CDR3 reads CALGERVNQIYWGMSYTDKLTF. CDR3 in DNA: TGTGCTCTTGGGGAACGGGTTAACCAAATTTACTGGGGGATGTCCTACACCGATAAACTCACCTTT.

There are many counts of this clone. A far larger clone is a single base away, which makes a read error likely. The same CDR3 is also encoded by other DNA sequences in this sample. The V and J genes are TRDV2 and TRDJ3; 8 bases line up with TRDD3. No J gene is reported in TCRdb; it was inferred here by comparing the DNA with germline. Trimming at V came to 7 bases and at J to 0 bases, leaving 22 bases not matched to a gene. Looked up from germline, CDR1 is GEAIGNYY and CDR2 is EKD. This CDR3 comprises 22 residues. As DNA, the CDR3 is TGTGCCTGCGACTCCGGCGCGTTTACTGGGGGCCCGAGCTCCTGGGACACCCGACAGATGTTTTTC. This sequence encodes CACDSGAFTGGPSSWDTRQMFF.